This TCR beta chain was obtained from a study of post-analysis software for immune sequencing data. Study conclusions and caveats: Five TRBV segments, including TRBV5-6, TRBV5-1 and TRBV20-1, were more frequent in patients than controls. F measure clustering grouped samples strongly by preparation batch.

As concerns this clonotype: What it recognizes is unknown.

The authors incorporated unique molecular identifiers into the TCR beta cDNA libraries. The authors obtained some 500,000 cDNA molecules from around 0.96 to 9.9 million T cells. TCRdb re-called the PCR reads through MiXCR, storing one row per CDR3 protein. This sample has some 500,000 distinct CDR3 sequences, with approximately 45% found just once. The germline V gene has CDR1 SGHTA and CDR2 FQGNSA. The CDR3 covers 13 residues. Trimming took 5 bases from V and 6 from J, leaving 12 bases between them. Sequenced sample: blood. The sequence was obtained from a girl between 10 and 17 years old with multiple sclerosis. V and J are TRBV7-2 and TRBJ2-3; D could derive from TRBD1 or TRBD2 (5 bases each). The CDR3: CASSGTSRDTQYF. The CDR3 region has the DNA TGTGCCAGCAGCGGGACGAGTAGGGATACGCAGTATTTT.